Described below is a single T cell receptor (beta chain) sequence and its context. The antigen remains unidentified. This sample is drawn from a study of beta chain features in type 1 diabetes. As for the study in general: The samples had approximately 110 million sorted cells examined in all.

Study observations and caveats: The naive, central memory and Treg TCRB repertoires looked more alike in patients than they did in healthy donors. At VDJ recombination sites, type 1 diabetes patients had fewer insertions and more deleted nucleotides. Shortening that was moderate but significant affected the TCRB CDR3s of Type 1 diabetes patients in all four CD4+ subsets.

The investigators reverse transcribed all of the isolated RNA, so they sequenced expressed TCRB transcripts. Profiled with immunoSEQ multiplex PCR; TCRdb holds only in-frame clones, not every one. This sample has under 450,000 clones, with 11% to 15% found just once. This CDR3 has 16 amino acids. Germline CDR1 SGHNT, CDR2 YYREEE (reference sequence). V shed 0 bases and J 7 bases; nucleotides not matched to a gene: 9. The TCR comes from a man between 25 and 39 years old in good health. Sequenced material: naive CD4+ T cells from blood. The J gene is TRBJ2-4, the V gene TRBV5-4; 8 nucleotides align to TRBD1. CDR3 in amino acids: CASSLGITGGNNIQYF. CDR3 nucleotides: TGTGCCAGCAGCTTGGGGATTACAGGGGGTAATAACATTCAGTACTTC.